These 32 T cell receptor beta chains were all obtained from the same sample, sequenced in a study of T-cell reconstitution after alpha-beta-depleted transplantation in children. Using unique molecular identifiers, the investigators prepared the TCRbeta library. MiXCR, run by TCRdb on the PCR reads, gives a single entry per CDR3 protein. The table includes some 180,000 distinct CDR3 sequences, approximately 7% detected once. The material sequenced was PBMCs, taken before TCRalphabeta/CD19-depleted stem cell transplant. These receptors all come from a boy younger than 10 with acute lymphoblastic leukemia, due to receive a stem cell transplant.

The genes are TRBV3-1 and TRBJ1-5; a possible D gene is TRBD1 (5 bases). Trimming removed 2 bases from V and 3 bases from J, with 14 bases in between. The length of the CDR3 is 16 residues. The germline gives CDR1 LGHDT, CDR2 YNNKEL (reference sequence). The CDR3 protein is CASSQNFWGDNQPQHF. The CDR3, as DNA: TGTGCCAGCAGCCAAAATTTCTGGGGGGACAATCAGCCCCAGCATTTT.

This clonotype was seen ten or more times. The chain recombines TRBV11-2 with TRBJ2-7; D perhaps matches TRBD1 (6 bases). The CDR3 extends over 15 amino acids. Germline loops: CDR1 SGHAT, CDR2 FQNNGV. The V end was cut by 6 bases, the J end by 3 bases, with 18 bases between. CDR3 in amino acids: CASSSTRDRSYEQYF. The CDR3 DNA reads as TGTGCCAGCAGTTCCACACGAGACAGGAGCTACGAGCAGTACTTC.

This clonotype was counted many times. The chain links TRBV7-8 to TRBJ2-1; the match to TRBD2 covers 10 bases. The V and J ends lost 5 bases and 6 bases, in that order; junction bases with no gene match: 4. CDR3 size: 14 residues. The germline V gene encodes CDR1 SGHVS and CDR2 FQNEAQ. The CDR3 spells CASSISGGTNEQFF. For the CDR3, the DNA is TGTGCCAGCAGCATTAGCGGGGGGACCAATGAGCAGTTCTTC. The variable domain in full, with the rest retrieved from reference TRBV7-8 and TRBJ2-1, is GAGVSQSPRYKVAKRGQDVALRCDPISGHVSLFWYQQALGQGPEFLTYFQNEAQLDKSGLPSDRFFAERPEGSVSTLKIQRTQQEDSAVYLCASSISGGTNEQFFGPGTRLTVL.

This rearrangement joins TRBV3-1 to TRBJ2-7; tentatively, D is TRBD1 (6 bases). V lost 4 bases, J lost 4 bases, and 11 bases lay in between. The germline gives CDR1 LGHDT, CDR2 YNNKEL (reference sequence). This CDR3 has 13 residues. The CDR3, as DNA: TGTGCCAGCAGCCCCGGGACACCTTACGAGCAGTACTTC. It yields the protein CASSPGTPYEQYF.

This clonotype was detected many times. This rearrangement joins TRBV14 to TRBJ1-2; 7 bases match TRBD1. This CDR3 contains 15 residues. The J segment lost 7 bases and the V segment lost 2 bases, leaving 10 bases of the junction unmatched. The germline CDR1 and CDR2 sequences are SGHDN and FVKESK. The CDR3 is CASSQIDRESGGYTF. The CDR3 coding sequence is TGTGCCAGCAGCCAAATCGACAGGGAGAGTGGTGGCTACACCTTC.

In this sample, this clonotype turned up many times. The chain couples TRBV20-1 to TRBJ2-2; 11 bases align to TRBD2. The CDR3 runs to 17 residues. Trimming cost V 1 base and J 2 bases; bases outside gene matches: 6. Germline assignment: CDR1 DFQATT and CDR2 SNEGSKA (reference sequence). CDR3 DNA sequence: TGCAGTGCTAGAGTCCTGACTAGCGGGATCAACACCGGGGAGCTGTTTTTT. Translation: CSARVLTSGINTGELFF.

This clonotype was found many times. This chain links TRBV12-3 or TRBV12-4 with TRBJ2-5; D might be TRBD2 (6 bases). Deletions cut 7 bases from V and 1 base from J, with 13 bases between. The CDR3 contains 14 residues. This chain's CDR3 is CASKDGGAQETQYF. CDR3 DNA sequence: TGTGCCAGCAAAGACGGCGGGGCCCAAGAGACCCAGTACTTC.

V is TRBV15 and J is TRBJ2-7; 9 bases align to TRBD1. There are 17 residues in the CDR3. Germline V CDR1 and CDR2: LNHNV, YYDKDF (reference sequence). V was pared by 4 bases and J by 0 bases, with 10 bases of the junction left unmatched. CDR3 nucleotide sequence: TGTGCCACCAGCACCACGAGCGGGACAGGGAGCTCCTACGAGCAGTACTTC. Protein product: CATSTTSGTGSSYEQYF.

The J gene is TRBJ2-7, the V gene TRBV12-3 or TRBV12-4; the match to TRBD2 covers 8 bases. The CDR3 loop spans 15 amino acids. Germline trimming cut 6 bases from V and 6 bases from J; bases unmatched to any gene: 13. The CDR3 loop is CASSPSGTSTSEQYF. DNA of the CDR3: TGTGCCAGCAGCCCGAGTGGGACTAGTACTTCCGAGCAGTACTTC.

The chain employs TRBV7-2 and TRBJ1-1; D remains ambiguous. Germline lookup yields CDR1 SGHTA and CDR2 FQGNSA. The CDR3 is 12 residues long. V was pared by 6 bases and J by 0 bases, with 5 bases between. This chain's CDR3 is CASSKVNTEAFF. The DNA of the CDR3 is TGTGCCAGCAGTAAGGTGAACACTGAAGCTTTCTTT.

This clonotype was recorded at least ten times. The CDR3 reads CASSFGRGDQPQHF. CDR3 sequence (DNA): TGTGCCAGCAGTTTCGGCAGGGGGGACCAGCCCCAGCATTTT. The V gene is TRBV6-5, the J gene TRBJ1-5; 7 bases match TRBD1. V was pared by 4 bases and J by 7 bases, with 7 bases of the junction left unmatched. Germline lookup yields CDR1 MNHEY and CDR2 SVGAGI. This CDR3 region has 14 residues.

This clonotype was seen repeatedly, ten times or more. The rearrangement joins TRBV20-1 to TRBJ2-1; perhaps TRBD1 as D (5 bases). With 4 bases removed from V and 0 bases from J, the gap between germline ends came to 13 bases. The CDR3 consists of 15 residues. Germline loops: CDR1 DFQATT, CDR2 SNEGSKA (reference sequence). The CDR3 protein is CSANWGGRSYNEQFF. CDR3 coding DNA: TGCAGTGCTAATTGGGGCGGCCGCTCCTACAATGAGCAGTTCTTC.

This clonotype was picked up many times. The J gene is TRBJ2-1, the V gene TRBV2, with 9 bases identical to TRBD2. The germline CDR1 and CDR2 sequences are SNHLY and FYNNEI. V shed 10 bases and J 10 bases; nucleotides not matched to a gene: 17. The CDR3 has 15 residues. The CDR3 nucleotides are TGTGCCACCATGTCGACTAGCGGCGGAAAAAGCGAGCAGTTCTTC. Amino acid sequence: CATMSTSGGKSEQFF.

Only a few counts were recorded for this clonotype. The rearrangement links TRBV11-3 to TRBJ1-1; D is unresolved. Trimming shortened V by 5 bases and J by 6 bases, and 19 bases separated the two germline ends. The germline CDR1 and CDR2 sequences are SGHNT and YENEEA. This CDR3 is built from 15 residues. CDR3 nucleotides: TGTGCCAGCAGCGCCCGGAGGACGGCCGCCGCTGAAGCTTTCTTT. Amino acid sequence: CASSARRTAAAEAFF.

This clonotype came up many times. This chain links TRBV28 with TRBJ1-6; 9 bases map to TRBD1. With 4 bases clipped from V and 7 bases from J, the junction kept 2 bases outside the gene matches. The CDR3 runs 14 residues. Germline loops: CDR1 MDHEN, CDR2 SYDVKM. Here the CDR3 DNA reads TGTGCCAGCAGTTGGGGACAGGGAAATTCACCCCTCCACTTT. Its protein product is CASSWGQGNSPLHF. Full variable domain (missing parts from reference TRBV28 and TRBJ1-6): DVKVTQSSRYLVKRTGEKVFLECVQDMDHENMFWYRQDPGLGLRLIYFSYDVKMKEKGDIPEGYSVSREKKERFSLILESASTNQTSMYLCASSWGQGNSPLHFGNGTRLTVT.

In this sample, this clonotype turned up a few times. CDR3 DNA sequence: TGTGCCAGCAGCCAGGGCGGATCCCAAGAGACCCAGTACTTC. It codes for CASSQGGSQETQYF. V and J are TRBV3-1 and TRBJ2-5; D gene uncertain. The CDR3 runs to 14 residues. The germline V gene has CDR1 LGHDT and CDR2 YNNKEL (reference sequence). V lost 3 bases and J lost 1, with 9 bases in between.

This clonotype has just a few counts. The gene calls are TRBV12-3 or TRBV12-4 and TRBJ1-2; D is unclear. Trimming stripped 5 bases from V and 3 bases from J, with 13 bases between. The CDR3 consists of 14 residues. The CDR3 DNA sequence: TGTGCCAGCAGTCCTCCGGACGGGTACTATGGCTACACCTTC. Its protein is CASSPPDGYYGYTF.

The sample holds a few counts of this clonotype. V gene TRBV11-2 combines with J gene TRBJ2-4; D may be TRBD1 (5 bases). Per the germline V gene, CDR1 is SGHAT and CDR2 is FQNNGV. This CDR3 contains 19 residues. Trimming removed 3 bases at V and 0 bases at J, with 21 bases between. In DNA form, the CDR3 reads TGTGCCAGCAGCTTTCATCCTTTAAGGGGCTCTCTAGCCAAAAACATTCAGTACTTC. Its protein product is CASSFHPLRGSLAKNIQYF.

This clonotype was observed at least ten times. V is TRBV27 and J is TRBJ1-5, with D tentatively TRBD1 (5 bases). Germline CDR1 MNHEY, CDR2 SMNVEV (reference sequence). The CDR3 consists of 14 residues. V was clipped by 6 bases and J by 0 bases, with 9 bases between them. CDR3 protein: CASRAGYSNQPQHF. For the CDR3, the DNA is TGTGCCAGCAGGGCAGGGTATAGCAATCAGCCCCAGCATTTT.

The chain joins TRBV7-6 to TRBJ2-5; either TRBD1 or TRBD2 may supply D (5 bases each). Germline CDR1 SGHVS, CDR2 FNYEAQ. Trimming took 0 bases from V and 5 from J, leaving 19 bases between them. The CDR3 has 17 amino acids. The CDR3 sequence is CASSLAPTSGGAETQYF. CDR3 bases: TGTGCCAGCAGCTTAGCCCCCACGAGCGGTGGGGCGGAGACCCAGTACTTC.

This clonotype was counted ten times or more. This chain uses TRBV11-2 with TRBJ2-3, with a tentative D call TRBD2 (6 bases). The V end lost 3 bases, the J end lost 2 bases, and 9 bases lay between the germline ends. The CDR3 has 14 residues. Germline V CDR1 and CDR2: SGHAT, FQNNGV. The CDR3 region has the DNA TGTGCCAGCAGCTTCCGCGGGACCACAGATACGCAGTATTTT. Protein sequence: CASSFRGTTDTQYF.

The chain uses TRBV2 and TRBJ2-1; D remains ambiguous. V gave up 7 bases and J gave up 5 bases, with 12 bases separating them. Germline assignment: CDR1 SNHLY and CDR2 FYNNEI. CDR3 length: 13 amino acids. The CDR3 sequence: CASIRSSNNEQFF. The CDR3 DNA reads as TGTGCCAGCATCCGTTCGAGTAACAATGAGCAGTTCTTC. The full variable domain, rest sourced from reference TRBV2 and TRBJ2-1, is EPEVTQTPSHQVTQMGQEVILRCVPISNHLYFYWYRQILGQKVEFLVSFYNNEISEKSEIFDDQFSVERPDGSNFTLKIRSTKLEDSAMYFCASIRSSNNEQFFGPGTRLTVL.

Notes on this clonotype: A read error may produce the germline difference seen at one junction end. This chain joins TRBV7-7 and TRBJ2-1; 8 nucleotides match TRBD2. The CDR3 runs 14 residues. Germline loops: CDR1 SSHAT, CDR2 FNYEAQ (reference sequence). Here the CDR3 DNA reads TGTGCTAGCAGCCCCGGGGGGGGACGCAATGAGCAGTTCTTC. Its protein is CASSPGGGRNEQFF.

There are a few counts of this clonotype. The gene calls are TRBV30 and TRBJ2-7; TRBD2 is a possible D gene (5 bases). The germline gives CDR1 GTSNPN, CDR2 SVGIG (reference sequence). V shed 2 bases and J shed 1 base, with 9 bases lying between them. This CDR3 has 13 residues. The CDR3 reads CAWSPPGSYEQYF. The DNA for the CDR3 is TGTGCCTGGAGTCCCCCGGGATCCTACGAGCAGTACTTC. Full variable domain (outside the CDR3, taken from reference TRBV30 and TRBJ2-7): SQTIHQWPATLVQPVGSPLSLECTVEGTSNPNLYWYRQAAGRGLQLLFYSVGIGQISSEVPQNLSASRPQDRQFILSSKKLLLSDSGFYLCAWSPPGSYEQYFGPGTRLTVT.

The J gene is TRBJ1-1, the V gene TRBV5-8; 9 nucleotides agree with TRBD1. Germline CDR1 and CDR2: SGHTS and YDEGEE. The V gene end was trimmed by 0 bases and the J gene end by 2 bases; junction bases not matched to a gene: 5. This CDR3 region has 16 residues. The CDR3 sequence: CASSLAGTGINTEAFF. CDR3 coding DNA: TGTGCCAGCAGCTTGGCAGGGACAGGGATAAACACTGAAGCTTTCTTT.

This clonotype was seen ten or more times. The rearrangement uses TRBV7-2 and TRBJ2-1; no firm D call. From germline, CDR1 is SGHTA and CDR2 FQGNSA. The CDR3 has 11 residues. Trimming left V 5 bases short and J 10 bases short, with 9 bases between. CDR3 in amino acids: CASSGRQEQFF. CDR3 DNA sequence: TGTGCCAGCAGCGGTAGGCAGGAGCAGTTCTTC.

In this sample, this clonotype turned up many times. The chain links TRBV9 to TRBJ2-3; 9 bases agree with TRBD2. The CDR3 spans 20 residues. Germline trimming cut 3 bases from V and 0 bases from J; bases unmatched to any gene: 17. Germline V gene data show CDR1 as SGDLS and CDR2 as YYNGEE. DNA for the CDR3: TGTGCCAGCAGCGGATCAGGAGTTGGGGCGGGGGGGCCTAGCACAGATACGCAGTATTTT. This sequence encodes CASSGSGVGAGGPSTDTQYF.

Remarks on this clonotype: A much more abundant neighbour one base away suggests this may be a read error. The chain recombines TRBV12-3 or TRBV12-4 with TRBJ2-5; 8 positions match TRBD1. Unmatched junction bases numbered 11, after V lost 10 bases and J lost 4 bases. The CDR3 loop spans 14 amino acids. For the CDR3, the DNA is TGTGCCATCAGCAGAGAAACAGGGGGAGAGACCCAGTACTTC. Amino acid sequence: CAISRETGGETQYF.

This clonotype was observed at least ten times. V is TRBV20-1 and J is TRBJ2-1; the D gene is possibly TRBD2 (5 bases). Germline loops: CDR1 DFQATT, CDR2 SNEGSKA (reference sequence). The CDR3 sequence is 14 residues long. The germline V and J ends were trimmed by 8 bases and 5 bases, with 19 bases remaining between them. CDR3 loop: CSTPLSGNDNEQFF. The CDR3 DNA reads as TGCAGTACCCCTTTATCGGGGAACGACAATGAGCAGTTCTTC.

This clonotype was counted at least ten times. The chain carries TRBV27 and TRBJ2-5, with TRBD2 matching over 7 bases. Unmatched junction bases numbered 5, after V lost 1 base and J lost 3 bases. CDR1 and CDR2 (germline): MNHEY, SMNVEV (reference sequence). CDR3 length: 15 amino acids. CDR3 loop: CASSLLYRGEETQYF. CDR3 nucleotide sequence: TGTGCCAGCAGTTTATTGTATCGGGGGGAAGAGACCCAGTACTTC.

This clonotype has a handful of counts. The chain carries TRBV5-1 and TRBJ1-1; weak D call: TRBD1 (5 bases). In germline, CDR1 is SGHRS, CDR2 YFSETQ. CDR3 size: 13 residues. V dropped 6 bases and J dropped 0 bases, with 9 bases sitting between them. The chain's CDR3 is CASNVDMNTEAFF. The CDR3 DNA reads as TGCGCCAGCAACGTGGACATGAACACTGAAGCTTTCTTT.

This clonotype was observed a handful of times. The chain combines TRBV14 with TRBJ2-2, with 8 bases lining up with TRBD1. Germline V gives CDR1 SGHDN, CDR2 FVKESK. The V and J ends lost 0 bases and 2 bases, in that order; junction bases with no gene match: 5. This CDR3 is 17 amino acids long. The CDR3 protein is CASSQDLGTGNTGELFF. In DNA form, the CDR3 reads TGTGCCAGCAGCCAAGACCTGGGGACAGGAAACACCGGGGAGCTGTTTTTT.